Below are 32 T cell receptor beta chains sequenced from a single sample in a study of blood T cell repertoires in COVID-19. Sequencing used immunoSEQ multiplex PCR; TCRdb keeps in-frame clones, though not all of them. This table has fewer than 250,000 clones, 70% to 90% appearing once. The source material was peripheral blood. These receptor sequences come from a woman aged 60-75 years with active or convalescent COVID-19.

A few counts support this clone. The chain combines TRBV5-5 with TRBJ1-1; 9 nucleotides match TRBD1. V lost 3 bases and J lost 1; bases outside the gene matches: 1. CDR3 length equals 14 residues. Germline V gene lookup returns CDR1 SGHKS and CDR2 YYEKEE (reference sequence). The CDR3 is CASSWGQGNTEAFF. In nucleotides, the CDR3 is TGTGCCAGCAGCTGGGGACAGGGGAACACTGAAGCTTTCTTT. The whole variable domain, filled in from reference TRBV5-5 and TRBJ1-1, reads DAGVTQSPTHLIKTRGQQVTLRCSPISGHKSVSWYQQVLGQGPQFIFQYYEKEERGRGNFPDRFSARQFPNYSSELNVNALLLGDSALYLCASSWGQGNTEAFFGQGTRLTVV.

This chain joins TRBV30 and TRBJ2-7; 9 nucleotides align to TRBD2. CDR1 and CDR2 (germline): GTSNPN, SVGIG (reference sequence). The CDR3 is 13 residues long. V lost 2 bases to trimming and J lost 4 bases; unmatched junction nucleotides: 3. In DNA, the CDR3 is TGTGCCTGGAGTCTGACTAGCGGATACGAGCAGTACTTC. Residues: CAWSLTSGYEQYF.

CDR3 in amino acids: CASSVSGQGNTIYF. In nucleotides, the CDR3 is TGTGCCAGCAGCGTATCGGGACAGGGTAACACCATATATTTT. The chain links TRBV9 to TRBJ1-3; 9 bases fit TRBD1. The CDR3 sequence is 14 residues long. Germline CDR1 SGDLS, CDR2 YYNGEE. V shed 1 base, J shed 7 bases, and the junction held 3 bases outside the gene matches. The full variable domain, completed using reference TRBV9 and TRBJ1-3, is DSGVTQTPKHLITATGQRVTLRCSPRSGDLSVYWYQQSLDQGLQFLIQYYNGEERAKGNILERFSAQQFPDLHSELNLSSLELGDSALYFCASSVSGQGNTIYFGEGSWLTVV.

V is TRBV11-2 and J is TRBJ2-2; 12 bases line up with TRBD2. CDR1 is SGHAT and CDR2 is FQNNGV in the germline V gene. The CDR3 covers 15 residues. J lost 6 bases, V lost 5 bases, and 4 bases had no gene match. CDR3: CASSPGLAGAGELFF. Here the CDR3 DNA reads TGTGCCAGCAGCCCGGGACTAGCGGGTGCCGGGGAGCTGTTTTTT.

A single count supports this clone. The chain links TRBV29-1 to TRBJ1-1; D gene uncertain. Germline CDR1 and CDR2: SQVTM and ANQGSEA. This CDR3 spans 13 amino acids. Trimming removed 5 bases from V and 2 bases from J, with 12 bases in between. This CDR3 is CSVTETGNTEAFF. For the CDR3, the DNA is TGCAGCGTTACTGAAACCGGTAACACTGAAGCTTTCTTT.

The chain has TRBV11-3 and TRBJ2-1; D is possibly TRBD2 (7 bases). This CDR3 has 13 residues. V was pared by 9 bases and J by 7 bases, with 16 bases between. Germline lookup yields CDR1 SGHNT and CDR2 YENEEA. In DNA form, the CDR3 reads TGTGCCAGTACCAAGGGGGGGCGGAATGAGCAGTTCTTC. Protein: CASTKGGRNEQFF.

This sequence joins TRBV7-9 and TRBJ2-4; 7 positions match TRBD1. Germline CDR1 and CDR2: SEHNR and FQNEAQ (reference sequence). CDR3 length equals 15 residues. V dropped 8 bases and J dropped 9; count of bases not matched to a gene: 16. The DNA of the CDR3 is TGTGCCAGCTCACCCGACCCGGGGACAGCCGGCATTCAGTACTTC. It specifies CASSPDPGTAGIQYF.

This sequence joins TRBV11-3 and TRBJ1-1; no definite D call. V lost 7 bases and J 6 bases, leaving 9 bases between the germline ends. CDR1 is SGHNT and CDR2 is YENEEA in the germline V gene. There are 11 residues in the CDR3. The CDR3 loop is CASTKEAEAFF. CDR3 coding DNA: TGTGCCAGCACCAAGGAGGCTGAAGCTTTCTTT.

The rearrangement joins TRBV5-1 to TRBJ2-1; 8 bases fit TRBD1. CDR1 SGHRS and CDR2 YFSETQ come from the germline V gene. The ends lost 0 bases at V and 8 bases at J; junction bases unmatched: 7. The CDR3 has 15 amino acids. The CDR3 loop is CASSLVPGGWDEQFF. The CDR3 bases are TGCGCCAGCAGCTTGGTTCCAGGGGGCTGGGATGAGCAGTTCTTC.

This chain joins TRBV7-9 and TRBJ2-1; 13 nucleotides match TRBD2. Losses at the gene ends were 6 bases for V and 5 bases for J; bases not matched to a gene: 4. Per the germline V gene, CDR1 is SEHNR and CDR2 is FQNEAQ (reference sequence). This CDR3 is 15 amino acids long. The CDR3 nucleotides read TGTGCCAGCAGTTCAGGACTAGCGGGGGACAATGAGCAGTTCTTC. It codes for CASSSGLAGDNEQFF.

The V and J genes are TRBV5-1 and TRBJ2-3, with a tentative D call TRBD1 (5 bases). CDR3 length equals 15 residues. V was shortened by 7 bases and J by 0 bases, with 15 bases between the two germline ends. Germline CDR1 and CDR2: SGHRS and YFSETQ. The DNA of the CDR3 is TGCGCCAGCGTTCCAATTCCAGGGAGCACAGATACGCAGTATTTT. Translated, it gives CASVPIPGSTDTQYF.

V usage is TRBV11-3 and J usage is TRBJ1-2; D uncertain. With 1 base removed from V and 4 bases from J, the gap between germline ends came to 4 bases. This CDR3 spans 12 amino acids. In germline, CDR1 is SGHNT, CDR2 YENEEA. CDR3 sequence (DNA): TGTGCCAGCAGCTTAGGAGCCTATGGCTACACCTTC. Amino acids: CASSLGAYGYTF.

The sample holds one count of this clone. V and J are TRBV7-3 and TRBJ2-3; TRBD2 matches at 9 bases. V was clipped by 5 bases and J by 3 bases; unmatched bases: 12. The germline V gene has CDR1 SGHTA and CDR2 FQGTGA. The CDR3 has 17 residues. The CDR3 nucleotides read TGTGCCAGCAGCCCATTAGCGGGAGCGAGGAGTACAGATACGCAGTATTTT. It translates to CASSPLAGARSTDTQYF.

V and J are TRBV7-6 and TRBJ2-3; TRBD1 might be the D (5 bases). This CDR3 is 15 amino acids long. The germline V gene has CDR1 SGHVS and CDR2 FNYEAQ. V was trimmed by 4 bases and J by 0 bases, leaving 11 bases between them. The DNA of the CDR3 is TGTGCCAGCAGCTCTCCGGCAGGGAGCACAGATACGCAGTATTTT. Amino acid sequence: CASSSPAGSTDTQYF.

The chain is built from TRBV11-2 and TRBJ2-1; 7 bases agree with TRBD1. The germline V gene has CDR1 SGHAT and CDR2 FQNNGV. CDR3 length: 13 residues. V lost 5 bases to trimming and J lost 7 bases; unmatched junction nucleotides: 5. CDR3: CASSPLQGNEQFF. The CDR3 DNA sequence: TGTGCCAGCAGCCCTTTACAGGGGAATGAGCAGTTCTTC.

The chain couples TRBV29-1 to TRBJ2-1; possibly TRBD2 for D (7 bases). CDR1 and CDR2 (germline): SQVTM, ANQGSEA. V was shortened by 4 bases and J by 6 bases, with 13 bases between the two germline ends. CDR3 size: 13 residues. CDR3 region: CSVVEGGFNEQFF. The CDR3 nucleotides are TGCAGCGTTGTGGAGGGGGGGTTCAATGAGCAGTTCTTC.

This clone was detected a few times. The rearrangement uses TRBV7-9 and TRBJ2-7; D possibly corresponds to TRBD2 (5 bases). CDR3 length: 11 amino acids. Germline CDR1 SEHNR, CDR2 FQNEAQ (reference sequence). The germline V and J ends were trimmed by 5 bases and 9 bases, with 11 bases remaining between them. This CDR3 reads CASSLDFGQYF. The DNA for the CDR3 is TGTGCCAGCAGCCTGGACTTTGGGCAGTACTTC.

This sequence joins TRBV2 and TRBJ1-1, with D tentatively TRBD1 (6 bases). V lost 6 bases, J lost 11 bases, and 19 bases lay in between. This CDR3 contains 13 residues. Germline CDR1 reads SNHLY; CDR2 reads FYNNEI. CDR3 amino acids: CASRDPDSLWAFF. As DNA, the CDR3 is TGTGCCAGCAGAGACCCGGACAGCCTCTGGGCTTTCTTT.

This rearrangement joins TRBV5-6 to TRBJ2-6; 7 positions match TRBD1. CDR1 and CDR2 from the germline V gene are SGHDT and YYEEEE. V dropped 4 bases and J dropped 5; count of bases not matched to a gene: 12. CDR3 length equals 17 residues. Here the CDR3 reads CASSRQGFSRRANVLTF. The CDR3 bases are TGTGCCAGCAGCCGACAGGGATTTTCGCGGCGGGCCAACGTCCTGACTTTC.

The chain recombines TRBV11-2 with TRBJ2-7; D remains unclear. The V and J ends lost 6 bases and 3 bases respectively, with 21 bases between them. The germline V gene encodes CDR1 SGHAT and CDR2 FQNNGV. This CDR3 region has 16 residues. CDR3 region: CASSHYSATLSYEQYF. The CDR3 coding sequence is TGTGCCAGCAGTCACTATTCTGCGACGCTCAGCTACGAGCAGTACTTC.

The V call is TRBV10-3, the J call TRBJ1-1; 9 positions agree with TRBD1. Germline V gene lookup returns CDR1 ENHRY and CDR2 SYGVKD. The junction had 4 bases not matched to a gene; V was cut back by 3 bases and J by 8 bases. The CDR3 totals 13 residues. The CDR3 DNA reads as TGTGCCATCAGTGACAGGACAGGGGCCGAAGCTTTCTTT. This codes for CAISDRTGAEAFF.

This rearrangement joins TRBV3-1 (or the pseudogene TRBV3-2) to TRBJ2-1, with 8 nucleotides matching TRBD1. Germline values: CDR1 LGHDT, CDR2 YNNKEL (reference sequence). The CDR3 is 13 residues long. Trimming took 1 base from V and 9 from J; bases not matched to a gene: 2. The CDR3 bases are TGTGCCAGCAGCCAAGTCGACAGGGGTGAGCAGTTCTTC. Amino acids: CASSQVDRGEQFF.

V is TRBV5-1 and J is TRBJ2-3; tentative D call: TRBD2 (6 bases). Trimming left V 7 bases short and J 4 bases short, with 16 bases between. The CDR3 is made up of 14 amino acids. Looked up from germline, CDR1 is SGHRS and CDR2 is YFSETQ. CDR3 sequence (DNA): TGCGCCAGCGAATCACTCGGAGGGGCAGATACGCAGTATTTT. It is translated as CASESLGGADTQYF.

The genes are TRBV21-1 and TRBJ2-7; the table assigns TRBD1, which was not confirmed against the DNA. TRBV21-1 is assigned pseudogene status. This CDR3 is 15 amino acids long. Here the CDR3 DNA reads TGTGCCAGCAGCAAAGTATTATGGACAGGAATCGAGCAGTACGTC. This sequence encodes CASSKVLWTGIEQYV.

The rearrangement uses TRBV10-3 and TRBJ1-1; a weak D match, TRBD1 (5 bases). Germline V lookup: CDR1 ENHRY, CDR2 SYGVKD. Trimming left V 3 bases short and J 1 base short, with 15 bases between. CDR3 length: 16 residues. The CDR3 sequence is CAISELPTESNTEAFF. In nucleotides, the CDR3 is TGTGCCATCAGTGAACTCCCGACAGAATCGAACACTGAAGCTTTCTTT.

This clone has just one count. This chain's CDR3 is CASSWGRGANYGYTF. The CDR3 DNA is TGCGCCAGCAGCTGGGGCCGAGGCGCCAACTATGGCTACACCTTC. The chain couples TRBV5-1 to TRBJ1-2; D might be TRBD1 (5 bases). CDR1 is SGHRS and CDR2 is YFSETQ in the germline V gene. The CDR3 length is 15 residues. The V end was cut by 3 bases, the J end by 2 bases, with 14 bases between. Filled out from reference TRBV5-1 and TRBJ1-2, the complete variable domain reads KAGVTQTPRYLIKTRGQQVTLSCSPISGHRSVSWYQQTPGQGLQFLFEYFSETQRNKGNFPGRFSGRQFSNSRSEMNVSTLELGDSALYLCASSWGRGANYGYTFGSGTRLTVV.

Here the CDR3 DNA reads TGTGCCAGCAGTTGGTCAAGACAGGGCACAGATACGCAGTATTTT. Amino acids: CASSWSRQGTDTQYF. This chain uses TRBV6-5 with TRBJ2-3, with a possible D match to TRBD1 (6 bases). There are 15 residues in the CDR3. CDR1 and CDR2 (germline): MNHEY, SVGAGI. Trimming removed 4 bases at V and 1 base at J, with 12 bases between.

The sample holds one count of this clone. J is TRBJ2-1 and V is TRBV6-4; TRBD2 matches at 7 bases. The germline CDR1 and CDR2 sequences are MRHNA and SNTAGT. Trimming at V came to 5 bases and at J to 0 bases, leaving 4 bases not matched to a gene. The length of the CDR3 is 15 residues. CDR3 nucleotide sequence: TGTGCCAGCAGTTCAAGCGGGACCTCCTACAATGAGCAGTTCTTC. Its protein product is CASSSSGTSYNEQFF.

This clone was observed a few times. The rearrangement uses TRBV3-1 (or the pseudogene TRBV3-2) and TRBJ1-2, with TRBD1 as a possible D gene (6 bases). CDR3 length equals 15 residues. Trimming shortened V by 5 bases and J by 3 bases, and 16 bases separated the two germline ends. Germline V gene lookup returns CDR1 LGHDT and CDR2 YNNKEL (reference sequence). As DNA, the CDR3 is TGTGCCAGCAGCACAGTCCCGACAGGAGACTATGGCTACACCTTC. Translated: CASSTVPTGDYGYTF.

The chain links TRBV19 to TRBJ1-6; D call uncertain. Trimming pared 1 base from V and 6 bases from J, leaving 7 bases between. The CDR3 has 14 residues. The germline V gene has CDR1 LNHDA and CDR2 SQIVND (reference sequence). CDR3 sequence reads: CASSIGPINSPLHF. The CDR3 DNA sequence: TGTGCCAGTAGTATAGGGCCCATTAATTCACCCCTCCACTTT.

In regard to this clone: An end of the junction differs from the germline gene, which may be a read error. The gene calls are TRBV7-7 and TRBJ2-2; TRBD1 is a possible D gene (5 bases). This CDR3 is built from 15 residues. Germline V gives CDR1 SSHAT, CDR2 FNYEAQ (reference sequence). The CDR3 protein is CASSLLGANTGELFF. The CDR3 DNA is TGTGCTAGCAGCTTATTAGGGGCGAACACCGGGGAGCTGTTTTTT. Looking up the rest from reference TRBV7-7 and TRBJ2-2 gives the full variable domain: GAGVSQSPRYKVTKRGQDVTLRCDPISSHATLYWYQQALGQGPEFLTYFNYEAQPDKSGLPSDRFSAERPEGSISTLTIQRTEQRDSAMYRCASSLLGANTGELFFGEGSRLTVL.

The chain couples TRBV11-2 to TRBJ2-7; 7 bases line up with TRBD1. CDR3 length equals 16 residues. The ends lost 5 bases at V and 6 bases at J; junction bases unmatched: 16. Per germline, CDR1 SGHAT and CDR2 FQNNGV. This CDR3 is CASSKSPANTGVEQYF. The CDR3 nucleotides read TGTGCCAGCAGCAAAAGCCCGGCCAATACAGGGGTCGAGCAGTACTTC.